This T cell receptor beta chain was profiled in a study of T cell repertoires in cytomegalovirus infection. General study results and limits: CMV-specific TCR beta clonotypes restricted by HLA-C dominated the ex vivo response. Adding up the frequency of public TCR beta families identified people who carried CMV plus the relevant HLA.

TCRdb re-derived calls from the reads in MiXCR, one entry per CDR3 protein. The sample lists 450,000 to 550,000 distinct CDR3 sequences; about 39% were seen once. This clonotype was seen a handful of times. Antigen: not known. This CDR3 is built from 16 residues. Germline lookup yields CDR1 SNHLY and CDR2 FYNNEI. Between the trimmed V and J ends, which lost 4 bases and 0 bases, there was a span of 12 bases. The source material was cultured PBMCs, sampled from culture after CMV antigen stimulation. This clonotype was sampled from a human donor in good health (CMV status not recorded). Some clones in this sample may be carry-over from other donors' samples. This chain uses TRBV2 with TRBJ1-4; D may be TRBD1 (5 bases). CDR3 amino acids: CASSGRDSATNEKLFF. CDR3 coding DNA: TGTGCCAGCAGTGGACGCGACAGTGCAACTAATGAAAAACTGTTTTTT.